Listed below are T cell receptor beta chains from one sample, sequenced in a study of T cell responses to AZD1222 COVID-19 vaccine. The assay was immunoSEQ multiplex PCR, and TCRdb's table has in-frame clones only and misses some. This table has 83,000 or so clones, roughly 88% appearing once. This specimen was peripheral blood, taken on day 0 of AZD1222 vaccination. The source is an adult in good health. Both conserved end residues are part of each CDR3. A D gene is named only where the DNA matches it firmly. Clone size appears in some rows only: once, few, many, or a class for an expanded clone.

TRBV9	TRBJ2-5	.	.	TGTGCCAGCAGCGTAGAAGGATCTGAGACCCAGTACTTC	CASSVEGSETQYF
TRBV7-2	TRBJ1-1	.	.	TGTGCCAGCAGCTTAAATGTAGACACTGAAGCTTTCTTT	CASSLNVDTEAFF
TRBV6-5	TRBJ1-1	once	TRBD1	TGTGCCAGCAGTTACAGGGCAGGGGGCACTGAAGCTTTCTTT	CASSYRAGGTEAFF
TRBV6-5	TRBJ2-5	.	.	TGTGCCAGCAGCTGGACCAGGTCCCAAGAGACCCAGTACTTC	CASSWTRSQETQYF
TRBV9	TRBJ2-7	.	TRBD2	TGTGCCAGCAGCGTGACTAGCGGATCCTACGAGCAGTACTTC	CASSVTSGSYEQYF
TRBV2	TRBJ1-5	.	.	TGTGCCAGCAGGCCCGGGACGGATAATTATCAGCCCCAGCATTTT	CASRPGTDNYQPQHF
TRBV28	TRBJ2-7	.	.	TGTGCCAGCAGCCCTTACGGGGAGCAGTACTTC	CASSPYGEQYF
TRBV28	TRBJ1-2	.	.	TGTGCCAGCAGTTTACTGGGGAACTATGGCTACACCTTC	CASSLLGNYGYTF
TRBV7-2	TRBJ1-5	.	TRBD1	TGTGCCAGCAGCTCAGGGGGGACAGGGAGCAATCAGCCCCAGCATTTT	CASSSGGTGSNQPQHF
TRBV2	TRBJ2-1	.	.	TGTGCCAGCAGTGTTGGAGGGGCGAGCGAGCAGTTCTTC	CASSVGGASEQFF
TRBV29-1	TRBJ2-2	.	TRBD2	TGCAGCGCTAAGACTAGCGGGGGGTTATCCACGGGGGAGCTGTTTTTT	CSAKTSGGLSTGELFF
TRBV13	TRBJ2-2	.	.	TGTGCCAGCAGCTCGCCTTACAGACTCGACTCGAACACCGGGGAGCTGTTTTTT	CASSSPYRLDSNTGELFF
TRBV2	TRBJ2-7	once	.	TGTGCCAGCAGTGATCAGGGTCAAGCCTACGAGCAGTACTTC	CASSDQGQAYEQYF
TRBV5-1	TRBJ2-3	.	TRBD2	TGCGCCAGCGCGCGGGGGGGAAGCACAGATACGCAGTATTTT	CASARGGSTDTQYF
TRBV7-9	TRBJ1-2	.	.	TGTGCCAGCAGCTCGGACAGCAACTATGGCTACACCTTC	CASSSDSNYGYTF
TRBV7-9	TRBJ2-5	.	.	TGTGCCAGCAGCCCATACAGGGTTGCAGAGACCCAGTACTTC	CASSPYRVAETQYF
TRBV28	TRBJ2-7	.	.	TGTGCCAGCAGTTATCCCCTCCTGCTCGGACAGACCTACGAGCAGTACTTC	CASSYPLLLGQTYEQYF
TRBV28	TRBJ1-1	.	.	TGTGCCAGCAGCCCCCCGAGGGCTGAAGCTTTCTTT	CASSPPRAEAFF
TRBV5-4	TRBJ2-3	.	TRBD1	TGTGCCAGCAGCTCTGGACAGGTAGATACGCAGTATTTT	CASSSGQVDTQYF
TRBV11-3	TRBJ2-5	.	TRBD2	TGTGCCAGCAGCCCGGGACTAGCGGGCCAAGAGACCCAGTACTTC	CASSPGLAGQETQYF
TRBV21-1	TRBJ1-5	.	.	TGTGCCAGCAGGGACAGGGTCAAGCAAGGATATCAGCCCCAGCATTTT	CASRDRVKQGYQPQHF
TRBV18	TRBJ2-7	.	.	TGTGCCAGCTCATCCTTACGGGCACAAGGCTACGAGCAGTACTTC	CASSSLRAQGYEQYF
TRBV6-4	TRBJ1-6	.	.	TGTGCCAGCAGTGTGGAGGGCGGTTCACCCCTCCACTTT	CASSVEGGSPLHF
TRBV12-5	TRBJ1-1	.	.	TGTGCTAGTGGTTTCCACCTCGAGACCACAAGTATGATGAACACTGAAGCTTTCTTT	CASGFHLETTSMMNTEAFF
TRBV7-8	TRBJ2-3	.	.	TGTGCCAGCAGCTTACAAAGCGGGCCCGCGGATACGCAGTATTTT	CASSLQSGPADTQYF
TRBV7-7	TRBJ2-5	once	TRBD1	TGTGCTAGCAACTTCCTAGGGACAGGGGGAGAGACCCAGTACTTC	CASNFLGTGGETQYF
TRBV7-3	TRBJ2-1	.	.	TGTGCCAGCAGCTTAGGTCTGGCAACAGCAGAGCAGTTCTTC	CASSLGLATAEQFF
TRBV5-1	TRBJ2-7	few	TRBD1	TGCGCCAGCAACCCGAGGACAGGGTTGACGTACGAGCAGTACTTC	CASNPRTGLTYEQYF
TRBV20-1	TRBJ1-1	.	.	TGCAGGGGATCCAAGAACACTGAAGCTTTCTTT	CRGSKNTEAFF
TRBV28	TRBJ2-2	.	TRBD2	TGTGCCAGTAAAGCGGGAGGGCCGGACACCGGGGAGCTGTTTTTT	CASKAGGPDTGELFF
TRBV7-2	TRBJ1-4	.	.	TGTGCCAGCAGCATTCAGGGAAGTGGGGGTGAAAAACTGTTTTTT	CASSIQGSGGEKLFF
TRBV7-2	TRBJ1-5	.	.	TGTGCCAGCAAGCGTCAGGGTGGCAATCAGCCCCAGCATTTT	CASKRQGGNQPQHF
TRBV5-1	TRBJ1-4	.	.	TGCGCCAGCAGGACTGGGGTCGTCGATGAAAAACTGTTTTTT	CASRTGVVDEKLFF
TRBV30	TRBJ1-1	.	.	TGTGCCTGGAGGGCCACGCTAAGCACTGAAGCTTTCTTT	CAWRATLSTEAFF
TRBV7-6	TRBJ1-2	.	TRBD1	TGTGCCAGCAGCACTATTCCCGGGACAGGGAATGGCTACACCTTC	CASSTIPGTGNGYTF
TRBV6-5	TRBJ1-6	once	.	TGTGCCAGCAGTTACTCGTCGAATTCACCCCTCCACTTT	CASSYSSNSPLHF
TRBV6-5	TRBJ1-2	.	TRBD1	TGTGCCAGCAGCAGAACAGGGGGTGGCTATGGCTACACCTTC	CASSRTGGGYGYTF
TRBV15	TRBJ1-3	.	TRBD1	TGTGCCACCAGCAGACCCTCTTTAGGGGGCGATGGAAACACCATATATTTT	CATSRPSLGGDGNTIYF
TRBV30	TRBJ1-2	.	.	TGTGCCTGGAGTGTCCTATCTGGGTATGATGGCTACACCTTC	CAWSVLSGYDGYTF
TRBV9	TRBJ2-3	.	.	TGTGCCAGCAGCGCGCCTGGGGGCGGGGATACGCAGTATTTT	CASSAPGGGDTQYF
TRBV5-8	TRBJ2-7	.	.	TGTGCCAGCAGCTTGGGCAGCGGTCCCTCCTACGAGCAGTACTTC	CASSLGSGPSYEQYF
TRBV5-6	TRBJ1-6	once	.	TGTGCCAGCAGCCTTGGGCCCGAGAAGATAGGGTATAATTCACCCCTCCACTTT	CASSLGPEKIGYNSPLHF
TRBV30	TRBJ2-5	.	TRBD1	TGTGCCTGGAGTACCGGACAGGGGGGAGAGACCCAGTACTTC	CAWSTGQGGETQYF
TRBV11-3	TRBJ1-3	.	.	TGTGCCAGCAGCCCAAGTCCATCAGGTCCCGGGATTTGGGGAAACACCATATATTTT	CASSPSPSGPGIWGNTIYF
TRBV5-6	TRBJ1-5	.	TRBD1	TGTGCCAGCAGCTTCCAACAGGGGCAGCCCCAGCATTTT	CASSFQQGQPQHF
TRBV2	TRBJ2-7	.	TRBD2	TGTGCCAGCAGTGATCTGGGTAGCGGGGCTGAGGAGCAGTACTTC	CASSDLGSGAEEQYF
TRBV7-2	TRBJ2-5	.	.	TGTGCCAGCAGCCCCGGGTCGGGGAAGACCCAGTACTTC	CASSPGSGKTQYF
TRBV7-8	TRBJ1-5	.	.	TGTGCCAGCAGCTTAGGTGGCCAGGGGAGTCAGCCCCAGCATTTT	CASSLGGQGSQPQHF
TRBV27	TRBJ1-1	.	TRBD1	TGTGCCAGCAGTACCCTTGGACAGGGGAACACTGAAGCTTTCTTT	CASSTLGQGNTEAFF
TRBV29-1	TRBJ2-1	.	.	TGCAGCGTCGAGGGCACACTAGGTTCTTACAATGAGCAGTTCTTC	CSVEGTLGSYNEQFF
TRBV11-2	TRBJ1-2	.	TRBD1	TGTGCCAGCAGAGATCCGGGACAGGGTGCTGGTGGCTACACCTTC	CASRDPGQGAGGYTF